A single sample is the source of the 14 T cell receptor beta chains below, sequenced in a study of blood T cell repertoires in COVID-19. The method was immunoSEQ multiplex PCR; TCRdb's version includes in-frame clones alone and lacks a portion of them. This sample yields roughly 370,000 clones, of which approximately 87% are seen a single time; around 9.3% belongs to the top ten. The sample comprised PBMCs or T cells enriched from blood (not recorded which). The receptors shown here come from a woman between 50 and 59 years old who had recovered from COVID-19.

Details on this clone: Germline and junction disagree at one end, which may indicate a read error. V and J are TRBV7-7 and TRBJ1-1; possible D gene TRBD1, 5 bases. CDR3 length equals 14 residues. CDR1 and CDR2 from the germline V gene are SSHAT and FNYEAQ (reference sequence). The CDR3 DNA reads TGTGCTAGCAGCTTAGACAGAGCGAACACTGAAGCTTTCTTT. Its protein product is CASSLDRANTEAFF.

The chain recombines TRBV7-8 with TRBJ1-1, with D perhaps matching TRBD1 (5 bases). The V and J ends lost 4 bases and 8 bases respectively, with 14 bases between them. CDR1 and CDR2 (germline): SGHVS, FQNEAQ. CDR3 length equals 13 residues. Written as DNA, the CDR3 is TGTGCCAGCAGCTCCAGCGGGGCCGGCGAAGCTTTCTTT. This encodes CASSSSGAGEAFF.

J is TRBJ2-1 and V is TRBV6-1, with D perhaps TRBD1 (5 bases). CDR1 and CDR2 (germline): MNHNS, SASEGT. V was trimmed by 3 bases and J by 6 bases, leaving 21 bases between them. CDR3 length: 17 amino acids. The DNA of the CDR3 is TGTGCCAGCAGTGATACCATGACGGTCAAGGGGTCCAATGAGCAGTTCTTC. This encodes CASSDTMTVKGSNEQFF.

The J gene is TRBJ1-3, the V gene TRBV7-9, with 11 bases fitting TRBD1. V gave up 5 bases and J gave up 3 bases; unmatched junction bases: 6. The CDR3 covers 16 residues. Germline V gene data show CDR1 as SEHNR and CDR2 as FQNEAQ (reference sequence). CDR3: CASSQTGTGGGNTIYF. CDR3 nucleotide sequence: TGTGCCAGCAGCCAAACCGGGACAGGGGGTGGAAACACCATATATTTT.

The V and J genes are TRBV20-1 and TRBJ1-1; D not certain. Trimming left V 3 bases short and J 3 bases short, with 5 bases between. Germline CDR1 is DFQATT and CDR2 is SNEGSKA (reference sequence). CDR3 length equals 11 residues. CDR3 coding DNA: TGCAGTGCTAGGTATGACACTGAAGCTTTCTTT. It specifies CSARYDTEAFF.

This clone was observed a single time. The rearrangement joins TRBV7-9 to TRBJ1-3; no firm D call. There are 13 residues in the CDR3. Trimming left V 3 bases short and J 4 bases short, with 7 bases between. The germline V gene has CDR1 SEHNR and CDR2 FQNEAQ (reference sequence). CDR3 DNA sequence: TGTGCCAGCAGCTTCGCTCAGGGAAACACCATATATTTT. Protein sequence: CASSFAQGNTIYF.

This sequence joins TRBV6-5 and TRBJ2-7; TRBD2 is a possible D gene (6 bases). This CDR3 contains 14 residues. Germline V gives CDR1 MNHEY, CDR2 SVGAGI. V lost 4 bases and J lost 3, with 13 bases in between. CDR3 coding DNA: TGTGCCAGCAGTTTGGAGGCGGGGTACTACGAGCAGTACTTC. It codes for CASSLEAGYYEQYF.

The chain carries TRBV2 and TRBJ2-7; TRBD2 is a possible D gene (5 bases). The germline V and J ends were trimmed by 3 bases and 4 bases, with 10 bases remaining between them. Per the germline V gene, CDR1 is SNHLY and CDR2 is FYNNEI. The CDR3 loop spans 13 amino acids. CDR3 loop: CASSEPSTYEQYF. In DNA form, the CDR3 reads TGTGCCAGCAGTGAGCCTAGCACTTACGAGCAGTACTTC.

V gene TRBV2 combines with J gene TRBJ2-7; TRBD1 matches 10 bases. Germline V CDR1 and CDR2: SNHLY, FYNNEI. V was pared by 6 bases and J by 4 bases, with 3 bases of the junction left unmatched. This CDR3 region has 13 residues. CDR3 loop: CASRGTGEYEQYF. The CDR3 DNA reads as TGTGCCAGCAGGGGGACAGGGGAGTACGAGCAGTACTTC.

The rearrangement joins TRBV27 to TRBJ1-5; D is undetermined. The CDR3 is 15 amino acids. The germline V gene encodes CDR1 MNHEY and CDR2 SMNVEV (reference sequence). Trimming cost V 4 bases and J 2 bases, with 12 bases left between them. CDR3 sequence: CASSYAGDGNQPQHF. CDR3 bases: TGTGCCAGCAGTTATGCGGGTGATGGCAATCAGCCCCAGCATTTT.

The rearrangement uses TRBV19 and TRBJ2-7; the match to TRBD2 covers 7 bases. The CDR3 length is 15 residues. The trim removed 4 bases at V and 2 bases at J, leaving 8 bases unmatched. The germline gives CDR1 LNHDA, CDR2 SQIVND (reference sequence). CDR3 region: CASSRSSGGPYEQYF. DNA for the CDR3: TGTGCCAGTAGTAGGTCTTCGGGGGGACCCTACGAGCAGTACTTC.

This chain uses TRBV4-2 with TRBJ2-3; 15 nucleotides agree with TRBD2. This CDR3 comprises 18 residues. Germline CDR1 and CDR2: LGHNA and YNFKEQ. V trimming: 2 bases; J trimming: 4 bases; junction bases outside the gene matches: 7. Written as DNA, the CDR3 is TGTGCCAGCAGCCAAACCCGATGGACTAGCGGGGGGGCAGATACGCAGTATTTT. It encodes CASSQTRWTSGGADTQYF.

The rearrangement uses TRBV11-2 and TRBJ2-7, with D tentatively TRBD1 (6 bases). CDR3 length: 16 residues. Trimming left V 1 base short and J 5 bases short, with 18 bases between. Germline V lookup: CDR1 SGHAT, CDR2 FQNNGV. The chain's CDR3 is CASSLGGRGYGNEQYF. CDR3 sequence (DNA): TGTGCCAGCAGCTTAGGTGGTAGGGGGTATGGAAACGAGCAGTACTTC.

J is TRBJ2-1 and V is TRBV7-2; weak D call: TRBD1 (6 bases). V gave up 3 bases and J gave up 8 bases, with 8 bases separating them. Per germline, CDR1 SGHTA and CDR2 FQGNSA. The CDR3 covers 12 residues. Written as DNA, the CDR3 is TGTGCCAGCAGCTTTCAGGGGTATGAGCAGTTCTTC. It codes for CASSFQGYEQFF.